These 5 T cell receptor beta chains were sequenced from one sample in a study of CD8+CD57+ T cells in acquired aplastic anemia. Patients chosen for sequencing had CD8+CD57+ cells that had expanded, as shown by flow cytometry. The study profiled TCR beta VDJ and CDR3 using genomic DNA as template. TCRdb used MiXCR to reprocess the reads, holding one entry per CDR3 protein. The sample lists 150,000 to 200,000 distinct CDR3 sequences; 65% to 75% were seen once. What was sequenced was sorted CD4+, CD8+, or CD8+CD57+ T cells (not recorded which) from PBMCs. The origin of the receptors is a human donor with aplastic anemia.

The chain employs TRBV7-2 and TRBJ2-3; D gene unclear. CDR3 size: 17 residues. Trimming removed 0 bases at V and 5 bases at J, with 18 bases between. CDR1 SGHTA and CDR2 FQGNSA come from the germline V gene. The DNA of the CDR3 is TGTGCCAGCAGCTTAGCGCGATGGACGCTTCTAAGAGATACGCAGTATTTT. This sequence encodes CASSLARWTLLRDTQYF.

The rearrangement uses TRBV19 and TRBJ1-3; D not certain. The CDR3 consists of 14 residues. V was trimmed by 7 bases and J by 1 base, leaving 11 bases between them. Per germline, CDR1 LNHDA and CDR2 SQIVND (reference sequence). The CDR3 nucleotides read TGTGCCAGTATTTACAGCCCTTCTGGAAACACCATATATTTT. Amino acid sequence: CASIYSPSGNTIYF.

V gene TRBV9 combines with J gene TRBJ2-3; 11 bases line up with TRBD2. The V and J ends lost 4 bases and 2 bases, in that order; junction bases with no gene match: 9. Germline CDR1 SGDLS, CDR2 YYNGEE. There are 17 residues in the CDR3. The CDR3: CASSSTHSGGATDTQYF. The DNA for the CDR3 is TGTGCCAGCAGCTCAACCCATAGCGGGGGGGCCACAGATACGCAGTATTTT.

The chain couples TRBV6-5 to TRBJ2-7; the D gene could be TRBD1 or TRBD2 (5 bases each). The V gene lost 5 bases and the J gene lost 2 bases, with 13 bases spanning the gap. The germline CDR1 and CDR2 sequences are MNHEY and SVGAGI. CDR3 length: 14 residues. The CDR3 spells CASSPLTAAYEQYF. For the CDR3, the DNA is TGTGCCAGCAGTCCATTGACAGCGGCCTACGAGCAGTACTTC.

The chain joins TRBV5-5 to TRBJ2-5; 11 bases match TRBD2. V trimming: 2 bases; J trimming: 9 bases; junction bases outside the gene matches: 12. The CDR3 has 16 residues. CDR1 SGHKS and CDR2 YYEKEE come from the germline V gene (reference sequence). As DNA, the CDR3 is TGTGCCAGCAGCTTCGGCATAGCGGGAGGGCGGGAGGCCCAGTACTTC. This gives the protein CASSFGIAGGREAQYF.